The T cell receptor beta chain described here comes from a study of control samples from healthy donors and cancer patients. Produced via immunoSEQ multiplex PCR; TCRdb's table is partial and in-frame only. The listing contains about 210,000 clones. Germline V gene lookup returns CDR1 MNHEY and CDR2 SMNVEV (reference sequence). V was pared by 3 bases and J by 0 bases, with 9 bases between. The CDR3 extends over 15 amino acids. This TCR derives from a woman aged 25 to 39 in good health. Sequenced input: blood. V and J are TRBV27 and TRBJ2-1; possible D gene TRBD1, 5 bases. The CDR3 sequence is CASSFGQLSYNEQFF. CDR3 DNA sequence: TGTGCCAGCAGTTTTGGACAACTCTCCTACAATGAGCAGTTCTTC.